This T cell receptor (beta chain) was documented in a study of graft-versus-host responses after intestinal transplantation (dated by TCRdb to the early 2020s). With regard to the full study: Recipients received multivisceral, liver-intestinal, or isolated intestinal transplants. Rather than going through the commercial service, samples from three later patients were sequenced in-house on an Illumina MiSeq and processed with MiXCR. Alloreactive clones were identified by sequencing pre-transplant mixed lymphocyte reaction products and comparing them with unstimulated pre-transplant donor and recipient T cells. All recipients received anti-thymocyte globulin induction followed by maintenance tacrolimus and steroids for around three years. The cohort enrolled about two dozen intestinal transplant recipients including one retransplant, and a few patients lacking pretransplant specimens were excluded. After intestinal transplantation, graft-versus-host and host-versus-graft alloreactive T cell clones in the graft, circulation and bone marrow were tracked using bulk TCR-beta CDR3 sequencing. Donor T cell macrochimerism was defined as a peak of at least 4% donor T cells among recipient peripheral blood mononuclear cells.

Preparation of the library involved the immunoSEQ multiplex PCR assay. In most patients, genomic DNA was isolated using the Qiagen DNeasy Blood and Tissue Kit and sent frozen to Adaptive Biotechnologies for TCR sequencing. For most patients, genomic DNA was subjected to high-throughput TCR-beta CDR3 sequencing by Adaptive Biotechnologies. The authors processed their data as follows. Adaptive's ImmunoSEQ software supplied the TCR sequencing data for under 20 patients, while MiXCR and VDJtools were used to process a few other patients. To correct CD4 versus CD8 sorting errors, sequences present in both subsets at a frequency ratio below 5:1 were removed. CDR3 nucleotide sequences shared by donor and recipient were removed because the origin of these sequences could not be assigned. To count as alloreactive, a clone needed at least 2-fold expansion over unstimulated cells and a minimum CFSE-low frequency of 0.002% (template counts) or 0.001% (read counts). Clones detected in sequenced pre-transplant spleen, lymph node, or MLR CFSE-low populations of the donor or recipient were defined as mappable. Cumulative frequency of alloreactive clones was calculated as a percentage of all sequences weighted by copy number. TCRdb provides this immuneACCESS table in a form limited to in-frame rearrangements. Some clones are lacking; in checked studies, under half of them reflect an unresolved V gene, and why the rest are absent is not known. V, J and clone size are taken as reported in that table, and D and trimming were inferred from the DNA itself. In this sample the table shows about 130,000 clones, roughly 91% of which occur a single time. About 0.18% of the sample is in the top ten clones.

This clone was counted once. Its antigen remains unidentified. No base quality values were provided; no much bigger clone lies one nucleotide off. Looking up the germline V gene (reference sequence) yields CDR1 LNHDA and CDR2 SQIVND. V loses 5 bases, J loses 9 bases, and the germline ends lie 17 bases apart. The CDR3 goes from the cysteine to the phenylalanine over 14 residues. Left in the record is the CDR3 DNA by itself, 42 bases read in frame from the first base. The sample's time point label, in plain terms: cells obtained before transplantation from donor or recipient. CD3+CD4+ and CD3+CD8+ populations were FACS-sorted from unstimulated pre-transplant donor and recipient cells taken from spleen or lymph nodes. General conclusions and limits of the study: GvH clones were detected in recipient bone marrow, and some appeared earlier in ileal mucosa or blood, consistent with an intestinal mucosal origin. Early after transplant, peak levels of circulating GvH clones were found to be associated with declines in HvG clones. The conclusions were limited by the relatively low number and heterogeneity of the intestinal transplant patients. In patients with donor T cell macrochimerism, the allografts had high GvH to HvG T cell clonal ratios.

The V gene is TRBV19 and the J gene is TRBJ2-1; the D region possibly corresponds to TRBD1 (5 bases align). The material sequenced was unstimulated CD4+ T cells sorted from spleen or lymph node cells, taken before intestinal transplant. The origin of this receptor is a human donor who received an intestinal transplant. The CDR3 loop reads CASSFPPTQGEQFF. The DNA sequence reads TGTGCCAGTAGTTTCCCCCCGACTCAGGGTGAGCAGTTCTTC.